Reported below is one T cell receptor (beta chain). The authors ran the assay at deep level. The data were produced by immunoSEQ multiplex PCR, yet TCRdb's version contains in-frame clones alone and is incomplete. The sample carries more than 450,000 clones, 79% recorded once. This specimen comes from a study of shared clonotypes between healthy human individuals. The V gene lost 1 base and the J gene lost 4 bases, with 13 bases spanning the gap. The CDR3 loop spans 15 amino acids. Per germline, CDR1 SGHAT and CDR2 FQNNGV. The specimen sequenced was PBMCs. This receptor was taken from a woman aged 40 to 49 in good health. Some clones in this sample may be carry-over from other donors' samples. This chain uses TRBV11-2 with TRBJ2-5; perhaps TRBD2 as D (7 bases). CDR3 in amino acids: CASSLAQGGGETQYF. The CDR3 coding sequence is TGTGCCAGCAGCTTAGCCCAGGGAGGGGGAGAGACCCAGTACTTC. Using reference TRBV11-2 and TRBJ2-5 for the parts outside the CDR3, the full variable domain is EAGVAQSPRYKIIEKRQSVAFWCNPISGHATLYWYQQILGQGPKLLIQFQNNGVVDDSQLPKDRFSAERLKGVDSTLKIQPAKLEDSAVYLCASSLAQGGGETQYFGPGTRLLVL.